Below are 26 T cell receptor beta chains sequenced from a single sample in a study of blood T cell repertoires in COVID-19. Clones were read by immunoSEQ multiplex PCR, and TCRdb kept only the in-frame ones, dropping some. The data show more than 200,000 clones, with 80% to 85% seen just once and about 10% held by the top ten. The sample comprised peripheral blood. These receptors all come from a woman of 80 years or more with COVID-19, enrolled during active disease.

The rearrangement joins TRBV25-1 to TRBJ2-7; 11 bases align to TRBD1. V lost 4 bases and J lost 7; bases outside the gene matches: 9. Looked up from germline, CDR1 is MGHDK and CDR2 is SYGVNS. This CDR3 contains 15 residues. In DNA, the CDR3 is TGTGCCAGCAGTGCCTCCGGGACAGGGGGTGGGGAGCAGTACGTC. Protein product: CASSASGTGGGEQYV.

The chain is built from TRBV28 and TRBJ2-2, with 9 bases fitting TRBD2. Germline trimming cut 3 bases from V and 6 bases from J; bases unmatched to any gene: 5. There are 15 residues in the CDR3. In germline, CDR1 is MDHEN, CDR2 SYDVKM. This CDR3 is CASSFLAGSAGELFF. CDR3 sequence (DNA): TGTGCCAGCAGTTTTCTAGCGGGGTCGGCCGGGGAGCTGTTTTTT.

This clone was counted only a few times. The V call is TRBV7-2, the J call TRBJ2-7; 10 bases line up with TRBD1. V lost 4 bases, J lost 7 bases, and 4 bases stayed unmatched. Germline V gives CDR1 SGHTA, CDR2 FQGNSA. The length of the CDR3 is 13 residues. As DNA, the CDR3 is TGTGCCAGCAGCTCCGGGACAGGGGTAGAGCAGTACTTC. Its translation is CASSSGTGVEQYF.

The chain employs TRBV5-6 and TRBJ1-3, with a tentative D call TRBD1 (5 bases). The CDR3 runs to 14 residues. Per germline, CDR1 SGHDT and CDR2 YYEEEE. Deletions cut 4 bases from V and 0 bases from J, with 8 bases between. The DNA for the CDR3 is TGTGCCAGCAGCACAGGTATCTCTGGAAACACCATATATTTT. This sequence encodes CASSTGISGNTIYF.

The chain joins TRBV20-1 to TRBJ2-3; possible D gene TRBD2, 6 bases. V lost 3 bases to trimming and J lost 1 base, with 11 bases between them. Per germline, CDR1 DFQATT and CDR2 SNEGSKA (reference sequence). The CDR3 is 14 residues long. The DNA for the CDR3 is TGCAGTGCTAGTGGCAGGAGGGGCACAGATACGCAGTATTTT. Protein: CSASGRRGTDTQYF.

The count of this clone is one. The chain recombines TRBV21-1 with TRBJ1-1. TRBV21-1 constitutes a pseudogene. The CDR3 runs to 14 residues. The DNA of the CDR3 is TGTGCCAGCAGCCCCCGGGACTTGGATACTGAAGCTTTCTTT. This codes for CASSPRDLDTEAFF.

V usage is TRBV6-6 and J usage is TRBJ1-2; no clear D. The length of the CDR3 is 11 residues. Deletions cut 6 bases from V and 8 bases from J, with 10 bases between. Germline V gives CDR1 MNHNY, CDR2 SVGAGI (reference sequence). The CDR3 bases are TGTGCCAGCAGAGATGATGAGGGCTACACCTTC. It encodes CASRDDEGYTF.

The chain is built from TRBV5-1 and TRBJ1-4; D is ambiguous. The V and J ends lost 4 bases and 0 bases respectively, with 13 bases between them. Germline lookup yields CDR1 SGHRS and CDR2 YFSETQ. The CDR3 has 16 residues. CDR3 sequence: CASSPLSPTTNEKLFF. CDR3 DNA sequence: TGCGCCAGCAGCCCATTATCACCTACAACTAATGAAAAACTGTTTTTT.

The chain is built from TRBV5-5 and TRBJ1-3; 7 bases map to TRBD1. V gave up 4 bases and J gave up 2 bases; unmatched junction bases: 3. This CDR3 has 14 amino acids. Germline V lookup: CDR1 SGHKS, CDR2 YYEKEE (reference sequence). CDR3 loop: CASSVGQTGNTIYF. As DNA, the CDR3 is TGTGCCAGCAGCGTGGGACAGACTGGAAACACCATATATTTT.

The chain recombines TRBV9 with TRBJ1-6; the D gene is possibly TRBD1 (6 bases). Looked up from germline, CDR1 is SGDLS and CDR2 is YYNGEE. The CDR3 sequence is 13 residues long. Trimming cost V 3 bases and J 6 bases, with 7 bases left between them. The DNA for the CDR3 is TGTGCCAGCAGCGGACAGGCTAATTCACCCCTCCACTTT. Its translation: CASSGQANSPLHF.

The sample holds a few counts of this clone. This rearrangement joins TRBV5-1 to TRBJ2-7; possibly TRBD1 for D (6 bases). The CDR3 spans 16 residues. CDR1 and CDR2 from the germline V gene are SGHRS and YFSETQ. V lost 0 bases to trimming and J lost 7 bases, with 20 bases between them. In DNA form, the CDR3 reads TGCGCCAGCAGCTTGGCGGGCGGTCAGGGGCCTCGGGAGCAGTACTTC. Translation gives CASSLAGGQGPREQYF. The whole variable domain, filled in from reference TRBV5-1 and TRBJ2-7, reads KAGVTQTPRYLIKTRGQQVTLSCSPISGHRSVSWYQQTPGQGLQFLFEYFSETQRNKGNFPGRFSGRQFSNSRSEMNVSTLELGDSALYLCASSLAGGQGPREQYFGPGTRLTVT.

The V and J genes are TRBV27 and TRBJ2-1; tentative D call: TRBD1 (5 bases). This CDR3 is built from 17 residues. Trimming took off 4 bases at V and 1 base at J, with 17 bases between the two ends. The germline V gene has CDR1 MNHEY and CDR2 SMNVEV (reference sequence). The CDR3 loop is CASSSALGAMSYNEQFF. Written as DNA, the CDR3 is TGTGCCAGCAGTTCAGCTCTTGGGGCAATGTCCTACAATGAGCAGTTCTTC.

As for this clone: The sample holds other DNA sequences that translate to the same CDR3. The chain employs TRBV5-4 and TRBJ2-5; 9 nucleotides line up with TRBD1. J lost 4 bases, V lost 4 bases, and 8 bases had no gene match. Germline CDR1 reads SGHNT; CDR2 reads YYREEE (reference sequence). This CDR3 region has 15 residues. As DNA, the CDR3 is TGTGCCAGCAGCCTCCCGGGACAGGGAGGAGAGACCCAGTACTTC. It codes for CASSLPGQGGETQYF.

This clone was recorded only once. This chain connects TRBV7-9 to TRBJ1-4; D call uncertain. Germline loops: CDR1 SEHNR, CDR2 FQNEAQ (reference sequence). The CDR3 runs 12 residues. V dropped 1 base and J dropped 6 bases, with 3 bases sitting between them. The chain's CDR3 is CASSLVDEKLFF. In DNA, the CDR3 is TGTGCCAGCAGCTTAGTCGATGAAAAACTGTTTTTT.

This chain connects TRBV5-1 to TRBJ2-1; D gene unclear. V was shortened by 0 bases and J by 2 bases, with 12 bases between the two germline ends. CDR3 length equals 16 residues. Germline CDR1 and CDR2: SGHRS and YFSETQ. The CDR3 loop reads CASSLDADKAYNEQFF. The CDR3 DNA follows: TGCGCCAGCAGCTTGGATGCAGACAAGGCCTACAATGAGCAGTTCTTC.

The V call is TRBV2, the J call TRBJ2-5; 7 bases are a match to TRBD1. Looked up from germline, CDR1 is SNHLY and CDR2 is FYNNEI. The ends lost 7 bases at V and 5 bases at J; junction bases unmatched: 13. CDR3 size: 15 residues. In DNA form, the CDR3 reads TGTGCCAGCACCACGACAGGGCAAATATATGAGACCCAGTACTTC. Its translation: CASTTTGQIYETQYF. Full variable domain (missing parts from reference TRBV2 and TRBJ2-5): EPEVTQTPSHQVTQMGQEVILRCVPISNHLYFYWYRQILGQKVEFLVSFYNNEISEKSEIFDDQFSVERPDGSNFTLKIRSTKLEDSAMYFCASTTTGQIYETQYFGPGTRLLVL.

This clone appeared a single time. The chain carries TRBV5-1 and TRBJ1-4, with 10 bases identical to TRBD1. From germline, CDR1 is SGHRS and CDR2 YFSETQ. With V trimmed by 4 bases and J by 8 bases, 5 bases remained unmatched. CDR3 size: 14 residues. For the CDR3, the DNA is TGCGCCAGCAGCACGACAGGGGGCCGAGAAAAACTGTTTTTT. It translates to CASSTTGGREKLFF.

This sequence joins TRBV28 and TRBJ1-1; the match to TRBD1 covers 8 bases. The CDR3 has 12 residues. V was pared by 6 bases and J by 11 bases, with 8 bases of the junction left unmatched. Germline CDR1 and CDR2: MDHEN and SYDVKM. The DNA for the CDR3 is TGTGCCAGCAGCCTTAGACAGGGGATGGCTTTCTTT. It yields the protein CASSLRQGMAFF.

The CDR3 is CASSEYREHYEQYV. In nucleotides, the CDR3 is TGCGCCAGCAGTGAGTATAGGGAGCACTACGAGCAGTACGTC. This rearrangement joins TRBV10-1 to TRBJ2-7, with D maybe TRBD2 (5 bases). The V end lost 1 base, the J end lost 3 bases, and 10 bases lay between the germline ends. This CDR3 has 14 amino acids. Germline assignment: CDR1 WNHNN and CDR2 SYGVQD (reference sequence).

The gene calls are TRBV6-2 or TRBV6-3 and TRBJ2-2; 9 bases align to TRBD1. Germline CDR1 reads MNHEY; CDR2 reads SVGEGT. V dropped 6 bases and J dropped 6; count of bases not matched to a gene: 14. The CDR3 extends over 17 amino acids. DNA for the CDR3: TGTGCCAGCAGCCCTCTTGGGACAGGGTCTATGTCCGGGGAGCTGTTTTTT. As protein: CASSPLGTGSMSGELFF.

The CDR3 spells CASSQSRGRGPYEQYV. The CDR3 DNA reads TGCGCCAGCAGTCAATCAAGGGGAAGGGGCCCGTACGAGCAGTACGTC. V and J are TRBV23-1 and TRBJ2-7; D is perhaps TRBD1 (5 bases). TRBV23-1 is identified as an open reading frame with a role that is uncertain. This CDR3 comprises 16 residues. Trimming shortened V by 0 bases and J by 4 bases, and 16 bases separated the two germline ends.

This CDR3 reads CASSKAGQEHSHRGETQYF. The CDR3 nucleotides read TGTGCCAGCAGCAAAGCGGGACAGGAACACTCTCACCGGGGAGAGACCCAGTACTTC. The V gene is TRBV21-1, the J gene TRBJ2-5; the DNA was not compared with TRBD1, the D call given in the table. TRBV21-1 is noted as a pseudogene. CDR3 length equals 19 residues.

This clone appeared a few times. V and J are TRBV30 and TRBJ1-1; weak D call: TRBD1 (5 bases). V gave up 2 bases and J gave up 4 bases, with 14 bases separating them. There are 14 residues in the CDR3. Looked up from germline, CDR1 is GTSNPN and CDR2 is SVGIG (reference sequence). CDR3 loop: CAWSLPQGRTEAFF. The DNA for the CDR3 is TGTGCCTGGAGTTTGCCTCAGGGCCGCACTGAAGCTTTCTTT.

The V call is TRBV9, the J call TRBJ2-4; D is perhaps TRBD1 (6 bases). From germline, CDR1 is SGDLS and CDR2 YYNGEE. The V end lost 4 bases, the J end lost 6 bases, and 20 bases lay between the germline ends. CDR3 length equals 16 residues. The CDR3 reads CASSPAFRGEGNIQYF. In DNA, the CDR3 is TGTGCCAGCAGCCCGGCCTTCAGGGGTGAGGGAAACATTCAGTACTTC.

This clone was counted between two and nine times. The chain carries TRBV2 and TRBJ1-1; D remains unclear. The CDR3 totals 13 residues. Trimming removed 8 bases at V and 2 bases at J, with 12 bases between. CDR1 and CDR2 (germline): SNHLY, FYNNEI. CDR3 nucleotide sequence: TGTGCCAGCGGAGGTTGGGGTAACACTGAAGCTTTCTTT. This codes for CASGGWGNTEAFF.

The chain uses TRBV9 and TRBJ2-5, with TRBD2 matching 8 bases. Unmatched junction bases numbered 1, after V lost 1 base and J lost 2 bases. Per the germline V gene, CDR1 is SGDLS and CDR2 is YYNGEE. This CDR3 has 14 amino acids. The CDR3 loop reads CASSVSGGQETQYF. The DNA of the CDR3 is TGTGCCAGCAGCGTATCGGGGGGGCAAGAGACCCAGTACTTC.